This TCR beta chain was obtained from a study of beta chain features in type 1 diabetes. For the study at large: All samples combined gave roughly 100 million sorted cells for examination. General study points: VDJ junctions sequenced from type 1 diabetes patients showed fewer insertions and more deletions.

The CDR3 contains 13 residues. With 7 bases removed from V and 2 bases from J, the gap between germline ends came to 10 bases. CDR1 LNHDA and CDR2 SQIVND come from the germline V gene (reference sequence). All of the isolated RNA was reverse transcribed, so expressed TCRB transcripts were sequenced. Repertoires were generated with immunoSEQ multiplex PCR, while TCRdb's copy carries only in-frame clones and drops some. This table holds under 300,000 clones, roughly 30% found once. This clone appeared many times. The target antigen is unknown. The rearrangement joins TRBV19 to TRBJ2-3; a weak D match, TRBD2 (5 bases). The sample was central memory CD4+ T cells from blood. The clonotype comes from a man aged 30 to 45 in good health. DNA for the CDR3: TGTGCCAGTACCGGGGATAACACAGATACGCAGTATTTT. As protein: CASTGDNTDTQYF.